These 9 T cell receptor beta chains were sequenced from one sample in a study of OX40 agonist ivuxolimab in advanced cancers. This table comes from immunoSEQ multiplex PCR, and its TCRdb copy is limited to in-frame clones, with some not included. The data hold roughly 100,000 clones, with around 90% observed a single time. Sequencing used CD4+ or CD8+ T cells sorted from blood, obtained in a trial of the OX40 agonist ivuxolimab. These receptors were collected from an adult with an advanced solid tumor such as melanoma, head and neck, liver or kidney cancer.

This clone has just a few counts. V usage is TRBV5-6 and J usage is TRBJ2-2; possibly TRBD1 for D (6 bases). The CDR3 spans 15 residues. Trimming cost V 3 bases and J 2 bases, with 11 bases left between them. Germline V gene lookup returns CDR1 SGHDT and CDR2 YYEEEE. CDR3 in amino acids: CASSWGRLNTGELFF. The CDR3, as DNA: TGTGCCAGCAGCTGGGGGCGGCTAAACACCGGGGAGCTGTTTTTT.

The rearrangement joins TRBV7-8 to TRBJ1-2; weak D call: TRBD1 (6 bases). This CDR3 region has 12 residues. With 2 bases removed from V and 6 bases from J, the gap between germline ends came to 7 bases. Per germline, CDR1 SGHVS and CDR2 FQNEAQ. The CDR3 bases are TGTGCCAGCAGCTTAACAGGGAATGGCTACACCTTC. Translating gives CASSLTGNGYTF.

The V call is TRBV6-5, the J call TRBJ2-3; the match to TRBD2 covers 8 bases. With 6 bases clipped from V and 4 bases from J, the junction kept 9 bases outside the gene matches. From germline, CDR1 is MNHEY and CDR2 SVGAGI. The CDR3 sequence is 15 residues long. CDR3 coding DNA: TGTGCCAGCAGAACTAGCGGCCCTCCCTCAGATACGCAGTATTTT. Translating it yields CASRTSGPPSDTQYF.

The J gene is TRBJ1-1, the V gene TRBV5-1; perhaps TRBD1 as D (5 bases). Germline values: CDR1 SGHRS, CDR2 YFSETQ. The germline V and J ends were trimmed by 2 bases and 0 bases, with 17 bases remaining between them. The CDR3 spans 17 residues. The chain's CDR3 is CASSFDTGGNMNTEAFF. As DNA, the CDR3 is TGCGCCAGCAGCTTCGACACCGGGGGGAATATGAACACTGAAGCTTTCTTT.

The V and J genes are TRBV29-1 and TRBJ2-5; 11 nucleotides agree with TRBD2. Germline CDR1 is SQVTM and CDR2 is ANQGSEA. CDR3 size: 13 residues. Losses at the gene ends were 7 bases for V and 5 bases for J; bases not matched to a gene: 6. CDR3 sequence (DNA): TGCAGCGCCGTAGCGGGAGGGCGCGAGACCCAGTACTTC. This sequence encodes CSAVAGGRETQYF.

The rearrangement joins TRBV15 to TRBJ1-1; D not resolved. The CDR3 is 17 amino acids. The V gene's germline CDR1 is LNHNV and CDR2 YYDKDF (reference sequence). V was trimmed by 5 bases and J by 1 base, leaving 20 bases between them. CDR3 sequence reads: CATSLSSGIFGNTEAFF. The CDR3 DNA sequence: TGTGCCACCAGCCTATCTTCTGGGATTTTTGGGAACACTGAAGCTTTCTTT.

The V and J genes are TRBV19 and TRBJ1-5; 10 bases match TRBD1. V gave up 7 bases and J gave up 6 bases; unmatched junction bases: 6. The germline V gene encodes CDR1 LNHDA and CDR2 SQIVND (reference sequence). The CDR3 consists of 14 residues. The CDR3 protein is CASTPDRGPQPQHF. Written as DNA, the CDR3 is TGTGCCAGTACCCCCGACAGGGGGCCTCAGCCCCAGCATTTT.

The genes are TRBV5-1 and TRBJ2-7, with 9 bases lining up with TRBD1. CDR3 length equals 14 residues. V shed 6 bases and J 3 bases; nucleotides not matched to a gene: 7. Germline V gene lookup returns CDR1 SGHRS and CDR2 YFSETQ. CDR3 DNA: TGCGCCAGCACCAGGGACAGGGTCGGCTACGAGCAGTACTTC. This encodes CASTRDRVGYEQYF.

The chain combines TRBV10-1 with TRBJ1-1; D not certain. V was pared by 2 bases and J by 4 bases, with 11 bases between. The CDR3 consists of 14 residues. CDR1 and CDR2 (germline): WNHNN, SYGVQD (reference sequence). Here the CDR3 DNA reads TGCGCCAGCAGTGAGACGTCGGGGTCCACTGAAGCTTTCTTT. It is translated as CASSETSGSTEAFF.